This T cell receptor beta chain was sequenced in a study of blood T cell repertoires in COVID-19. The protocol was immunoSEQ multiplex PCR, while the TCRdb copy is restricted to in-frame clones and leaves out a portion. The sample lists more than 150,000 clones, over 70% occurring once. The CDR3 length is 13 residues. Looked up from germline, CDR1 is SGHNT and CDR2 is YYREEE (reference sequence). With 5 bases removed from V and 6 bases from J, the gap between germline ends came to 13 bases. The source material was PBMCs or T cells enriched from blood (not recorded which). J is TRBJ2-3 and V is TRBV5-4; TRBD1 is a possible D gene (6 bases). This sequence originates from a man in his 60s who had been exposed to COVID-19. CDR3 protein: CASRMTGGDTQYF. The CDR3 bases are TGTGCCAGCAGAATGACAGGTGGGGATACGCAGTATTTT.